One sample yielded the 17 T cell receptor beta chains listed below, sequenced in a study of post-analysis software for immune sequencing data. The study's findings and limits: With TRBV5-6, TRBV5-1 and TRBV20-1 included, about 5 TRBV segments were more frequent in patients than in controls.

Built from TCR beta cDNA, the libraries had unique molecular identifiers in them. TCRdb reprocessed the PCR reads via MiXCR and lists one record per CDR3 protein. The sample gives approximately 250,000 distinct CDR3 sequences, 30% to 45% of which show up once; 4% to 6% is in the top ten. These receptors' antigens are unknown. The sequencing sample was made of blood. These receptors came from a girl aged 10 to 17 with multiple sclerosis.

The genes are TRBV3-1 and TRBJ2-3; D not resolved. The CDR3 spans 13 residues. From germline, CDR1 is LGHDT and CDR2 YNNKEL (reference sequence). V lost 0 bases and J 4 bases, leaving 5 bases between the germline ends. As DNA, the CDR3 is TGTGCCAGCAGCCAAGATGTCGCAGATACGCAGTATTTT. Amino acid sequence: CASSQDVADTQYF.

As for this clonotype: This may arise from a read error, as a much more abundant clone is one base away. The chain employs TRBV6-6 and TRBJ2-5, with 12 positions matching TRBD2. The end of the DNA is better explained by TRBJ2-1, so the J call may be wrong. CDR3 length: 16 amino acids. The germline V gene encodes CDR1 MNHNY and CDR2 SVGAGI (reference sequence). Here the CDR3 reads CASSYPGLAGQETQFF. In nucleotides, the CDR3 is TGTGCCAGCAGTTACCCCGGACTAGCGGGACAAGAGACCCAGTTCTTC.

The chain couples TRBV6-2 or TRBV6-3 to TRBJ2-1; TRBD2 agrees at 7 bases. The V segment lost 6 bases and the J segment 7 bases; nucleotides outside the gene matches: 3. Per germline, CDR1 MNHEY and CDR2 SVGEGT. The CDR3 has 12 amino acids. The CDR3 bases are TGTGCCAGCAGAAGAGCGGGAAATGAGCAGTTCTTC. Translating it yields CASRRAGNEQFF.

The CDR3 loop is CASFGDTQYF. The CDR3 DNA reads TGTGCCAGCTTCGGAGATACGCAGTATTTT. The chain links TRBV7-2 to TRBJ2-3, with unresolved D. Germline V CDR1 and CDR2: SGHTA, FQGNSA. The CDR3 is made up of 10 amino acids. Trimming took 8 bases from V and 5 from J, leaving 5 bases between them.

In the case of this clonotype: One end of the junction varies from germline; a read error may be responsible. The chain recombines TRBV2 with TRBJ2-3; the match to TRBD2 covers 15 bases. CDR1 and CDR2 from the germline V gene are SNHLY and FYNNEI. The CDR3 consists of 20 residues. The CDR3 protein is CASSVRSGLAGGTSTDTQYF. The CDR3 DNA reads TGTGCCAGCAGCGTACGTTCGGGACTAGCGGGAGGAACTAGCACGGATACGCAGTATTTT.

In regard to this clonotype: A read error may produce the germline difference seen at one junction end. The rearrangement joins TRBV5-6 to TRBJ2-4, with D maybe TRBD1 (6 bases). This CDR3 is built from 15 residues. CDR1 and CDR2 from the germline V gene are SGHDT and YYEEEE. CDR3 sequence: CANSVGGTTKNIQYF. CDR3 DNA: TGTGCCAACAGCGTGGGTGGGACAACCAAAAACATTCAGTACTTC.

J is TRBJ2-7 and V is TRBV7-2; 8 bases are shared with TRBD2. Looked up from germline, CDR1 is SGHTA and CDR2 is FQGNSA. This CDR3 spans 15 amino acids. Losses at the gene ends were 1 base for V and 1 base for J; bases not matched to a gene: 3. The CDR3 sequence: CASSLGPSGSYEQYF. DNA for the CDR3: TGTGCCAGCAGCTTAGGCCCTAGCGGGTCCTACGAGCAGTACTTC.

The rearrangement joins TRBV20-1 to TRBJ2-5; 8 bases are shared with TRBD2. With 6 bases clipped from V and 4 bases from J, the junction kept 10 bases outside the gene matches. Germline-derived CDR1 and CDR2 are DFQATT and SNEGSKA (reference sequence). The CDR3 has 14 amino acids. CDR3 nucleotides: TGCAGTGCCCCGACCGGACTAGCCCGAGAGACCCAGTACTTC. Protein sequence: CSAPTGLARETQYF.

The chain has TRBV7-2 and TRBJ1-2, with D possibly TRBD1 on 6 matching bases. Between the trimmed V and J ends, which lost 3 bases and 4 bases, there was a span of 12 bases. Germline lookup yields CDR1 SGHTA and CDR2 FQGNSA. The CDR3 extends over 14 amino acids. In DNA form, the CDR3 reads TGTGCCAGCAGCTTCCCCGGGACACCCTATGGCTACACCTTC. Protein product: CASSFPGTPYGYTF.

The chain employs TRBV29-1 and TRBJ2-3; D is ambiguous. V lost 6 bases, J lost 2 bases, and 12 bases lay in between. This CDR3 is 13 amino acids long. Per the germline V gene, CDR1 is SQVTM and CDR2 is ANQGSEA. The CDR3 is CSVSTGFTDTQYF. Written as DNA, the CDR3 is TGCAGCGTCTCCACGGGTTTCACAGATACGCAGTATTTT.

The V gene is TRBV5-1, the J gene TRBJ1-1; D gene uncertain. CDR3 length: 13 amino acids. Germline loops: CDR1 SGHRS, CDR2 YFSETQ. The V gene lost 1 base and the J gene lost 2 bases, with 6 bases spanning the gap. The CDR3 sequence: CASSLLNNTEAFF. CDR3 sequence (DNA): TGCGCCAGCAGCTTGTTGAACAACACTGAAGCTTTCTTT.

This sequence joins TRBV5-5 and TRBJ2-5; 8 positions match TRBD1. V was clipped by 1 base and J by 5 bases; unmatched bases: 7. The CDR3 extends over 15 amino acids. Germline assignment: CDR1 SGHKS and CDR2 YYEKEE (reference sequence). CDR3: CASSLNGQGWETQYF. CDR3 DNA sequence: TGTGCCAGCAGCTTGAACGGACAGGGCTGGGAGACCCAGTACTTC.

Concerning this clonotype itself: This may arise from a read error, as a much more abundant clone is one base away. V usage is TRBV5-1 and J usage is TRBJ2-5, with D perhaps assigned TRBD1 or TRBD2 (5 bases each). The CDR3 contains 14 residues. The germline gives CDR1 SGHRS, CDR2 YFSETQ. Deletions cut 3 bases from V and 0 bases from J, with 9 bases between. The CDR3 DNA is TGCGCCAGCAGCTGGGGGTCCAACCAAGAGACCCAGTACTTC. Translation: CASSWGSNQETQYF.

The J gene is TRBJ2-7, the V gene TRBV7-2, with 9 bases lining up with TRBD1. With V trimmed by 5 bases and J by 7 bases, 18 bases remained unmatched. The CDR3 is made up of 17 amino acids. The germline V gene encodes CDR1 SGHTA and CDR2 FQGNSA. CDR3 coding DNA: TGTGCCAGCAGCCAACCGTATCCCCGGACAGGGGCTCAGGAGCAGTACTTC. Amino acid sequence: CASSQPYPRTGAQEQYF. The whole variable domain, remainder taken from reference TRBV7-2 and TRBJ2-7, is GAGVSQSPSNKVTEKGKDVELRCDPISGHTALYWYRQSLGQGLEFLIYFQGNSAPDKSGLPSDRFSAERTGGSVSTLTIQRTQQEDSAVYLCASSQPYPRTGAQEQYFGPGTRLTVT.

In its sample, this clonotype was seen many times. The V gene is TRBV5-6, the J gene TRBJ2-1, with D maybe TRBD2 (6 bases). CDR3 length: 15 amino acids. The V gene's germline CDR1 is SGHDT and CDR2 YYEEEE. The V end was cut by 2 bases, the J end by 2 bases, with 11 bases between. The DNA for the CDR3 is TGTGCCAGCAGCTTAGCGGGCCGCGCCTACAATGAGCAGTTCTTC. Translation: CASSLAGRAYNEQFF.

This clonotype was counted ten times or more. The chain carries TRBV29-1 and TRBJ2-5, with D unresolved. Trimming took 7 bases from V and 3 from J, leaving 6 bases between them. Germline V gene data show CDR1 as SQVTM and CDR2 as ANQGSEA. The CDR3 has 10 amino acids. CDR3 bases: TGCAGCGGTCGGGAAGAGACCCAGTACTTC. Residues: CSGREETQYF.

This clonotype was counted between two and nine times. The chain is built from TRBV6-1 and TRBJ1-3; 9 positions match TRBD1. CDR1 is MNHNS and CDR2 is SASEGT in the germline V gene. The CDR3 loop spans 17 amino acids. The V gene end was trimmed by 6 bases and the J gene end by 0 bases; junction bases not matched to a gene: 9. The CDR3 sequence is CASSHDRGSDSGNTIYF. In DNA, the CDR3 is TGTGCCAGCAGCCACGACAGGGGGTCAGACTCTGGAAACACCATATATTTT.